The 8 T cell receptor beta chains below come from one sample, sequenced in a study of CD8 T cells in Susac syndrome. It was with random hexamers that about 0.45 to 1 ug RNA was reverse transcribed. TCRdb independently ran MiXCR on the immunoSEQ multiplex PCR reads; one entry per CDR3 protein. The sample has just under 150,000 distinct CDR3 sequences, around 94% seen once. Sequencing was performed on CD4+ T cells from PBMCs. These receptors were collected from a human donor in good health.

The CDR3 is CASSYSAGGNNEQFF. DNA for the CDR3: TGTGCCAGCAGTTACTCTGCGGGAGGAAACAATGAGCAGTTCTTC. This sequence joins TRBV6-5 and TRBJ2-1, with 8 bases that match TRBD2. V lost 0 bases to trimming and J lost 5 bases; unmatched junction nucleotides: 3. Per the germline V gene, CDR1 is MNHEY and CDR2 is SVGAGI. This CDR3 has 15 amino acids.

As DNA, the CDR3 is TGTGCCAGCAGTAGACAGGGGACGACTCAGCCCCAGCATTTT. Protein: CASSRQGTTQPQHF. This rearrangement joins TRBV12-3 or TRBV12-4 to TRBJ1-5, with TRBD1 matching over 8 bases. CDR3 length: 14 residues. V lost 5 bases and J lost 6; bases outside the gene matches: 6.

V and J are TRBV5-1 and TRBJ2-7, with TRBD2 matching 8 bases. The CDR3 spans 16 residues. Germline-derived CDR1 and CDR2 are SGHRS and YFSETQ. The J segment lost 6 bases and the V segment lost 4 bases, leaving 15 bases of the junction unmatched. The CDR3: CASSPGGFSLAGEQYF. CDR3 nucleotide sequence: TGCGCCAGCAGCCCGGGAGGGTTTTCACTTGCGGGCGAGCAGTACTTC.

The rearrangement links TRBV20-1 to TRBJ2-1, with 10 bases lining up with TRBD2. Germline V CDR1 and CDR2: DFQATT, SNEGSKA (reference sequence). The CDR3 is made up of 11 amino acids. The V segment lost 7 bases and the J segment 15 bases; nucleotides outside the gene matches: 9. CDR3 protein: CSESLAGDLFF. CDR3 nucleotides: TGCAGTGAATCTCTAGCGGGAGATTTGTTCTTC.

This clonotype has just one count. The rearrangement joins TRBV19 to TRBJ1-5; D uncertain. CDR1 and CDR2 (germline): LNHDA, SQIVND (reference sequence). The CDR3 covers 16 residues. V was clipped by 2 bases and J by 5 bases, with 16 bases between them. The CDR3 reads CASSIQVQGGYQPQHF. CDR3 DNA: TGTGCCAGTAGTATACAGGTCCAAGGTGGGTATCAGCCCCAGCATTTT.

The CDR3 here is CASTKGPLPNEQFF. DNA of the CDR3: TGTGCCAGCACTAAAGGACCCCTGCCCAATGAGCAGTTCTTC. This chain uses TRBV2 with TRBJ2-1; D unclear. The V end was cut by 7 bases, the J end by 6 bases, with 16 bases between. CDR3 length equals 14 residues. Germline-derived CDR1 and CDR2 are SNHLY and FYNNEI.

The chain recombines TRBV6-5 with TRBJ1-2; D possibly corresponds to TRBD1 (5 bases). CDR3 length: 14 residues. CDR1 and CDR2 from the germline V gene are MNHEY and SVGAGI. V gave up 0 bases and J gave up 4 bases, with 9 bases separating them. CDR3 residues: CASSYSRQFYGYTF. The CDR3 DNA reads TGTGCCAGCAGTTACTCGAGACAGTTCTATGGCTACACCTTC.

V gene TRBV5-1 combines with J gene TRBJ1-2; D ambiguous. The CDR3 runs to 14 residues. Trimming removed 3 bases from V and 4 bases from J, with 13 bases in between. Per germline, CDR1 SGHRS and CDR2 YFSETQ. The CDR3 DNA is TGCGCCAGCAGCTCTGCTGGGTCAGGCTATGGCTACACCTTC. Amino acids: CASSSAGSGYGYTF.